The 22 T cell receptor beta chains given below trace back to one sample, sequenced in a study of early T cells in non-severe SARS-CoV-2 infection. TCRdb redid the calling of the 5' RACE reads with MiXCR, one entry per CDR3 protein. This table holds approximately 81,000 distinct CDR3 sequences, roughly 13% found once. Material for sequencing was whole blood. The receptors derive from an adult who was a healthcare worker with PCR-confirmed SARS-CoV-2 infection or an uninfected control (not recorded which).

The V and J genes are TRBV11-2 and TRBJ2-7; D unclear. The CDR3 spans 15 residues. The V end was cut by 6 bases, the J end by 2 bases, with 17 bases between. Germline loops: CDR1 SGHAT, CDR2 FQNNGV. CDR3 sequence (DNA): TGTGCCAGCAGTCCAAGGCGGCTTTCACCCTACGAGCAGTACTTC. Translated: CASSPRRLSPYEQYF.

This clonotype was found many times. The chain combines TRBV6-1 with TRBJ2-5; possible D gene TRBD2, 5 bases. V was cut by 0 bases and J by 2 bases, with 7 bases left in between. The germline gives CDR1 MNHNS, CDR2 SASEGT. CDR3 length: 14 residues. CDR3 sequence reads: CASSEAWRQETQYF. The CDR3 DNA reads TGTGCCAGCAGTGAAGCGTGGAGGCAAGAGACCCAGTACTTC.

This clonotype was seen a handful of times. The chain combines TRBV7-6 with TRBJ2-1, with 11 bases identical to TRBD2. Germline lookup yields CDR1 SGHVS and CDR2 FNYEAQ. V trimming: 3 bases; J trimming: 6 bases; junction bases outside the gene matches: 10. The CDR3 extends over 17 amino acids. CDR3 region: CASSLRLAGGPSNEQFF. The CDR3 nucleotides are TGTGCCAGCAGCTTGCGGTTAGCGGGAGGGCCCAGCAATGAGCAGTTCTTC. Supplemented by reference TRBV7-6 and TRBJ2-1, the full variable domain reads GAGVSQSPRYKVTKRGQDVALRCDPISGHVSLYWYRQALGQGPEFLTYFNYEAQQDKSGLPNDRFSAERPEGSISTLTIQRTEQRDSAMYRCASSLRLAGGPSNEQFFGPGTRLTVL.

The CDR3 loop is CATPGGGGHDEQYF. The CDR3 DNA is TGTGCCACACCAGGGGGCGGGGGTCACGACGAGCAGTACTTC. The chain links TRBV24-1 to TRBJ2-7; D possibly corresponds to TRBD1 (8 bases). CDR1 is KGHDR, CDR2 SFDVKD, per germline. V shed 10 bases and J shed 5 bases, with 20 bases lying between them. The CDR3 is made up of 14 amino acids.

This clonotype occurred a few times. The V gene is TRBV11-2, the J gene TRBJ2-7; possibly TRBD1 for D (5 bases). CDR3 size: 12 residues. Between the trimmed V and J ends, which lost 1 base and 5 bases, there was a span of 6 bases. Germline V lookup: CDR1 SGHAT, CDR2 FQNNGV. CDR3 loop: CASSLGQNEQYF. In DNA form, the CDR3 reads TGTGCCAGCAGCTTAGGACAGAACGAGCAGTACTTC.

This clonotype was seen a few times. The chain links TRBV2 to TRBJ2-1, with D possibly TRBD2 on 6 matching bases. This CDR3 has 14 amino acids. Germline V CDR1 and CDR2: SNHLY, FYNNEI. V was cut by 1 base and J by 8 bases, with 12 bases left in between. The CDR3 protein is CASSEDGTGDEQFF. The CDR3 DNA is TGTGCCAGCAGTGAAGACGGGACGGGGGATGAGCAGTTCTTC.

This chain uses TRBV12-3 or TRBV12-4 with TRBJ2-7; maybe TRBD1 (5 bases). The V end was cut by 6 bases, the J end by 3 bases, with 12 bases between. This CDR3 is 13 amino acids long. The CDR3 region is CASRASGYYEQYF. DNA for the CDR3: TGTGCCAGCAGGGCCTCAGGGTACTACGAGCAGTACTTC.

The CDR3 region has the DNA TGTGCCAGCAGGCAGAGCAGGACAGGGGCCCTGGGAAACACCATATATTTT. This gives the protein CASRQSRTGALGNTIYF. The V call is TRBV12-3 or TRBV12-4, the J call TRBJ1-3; TRBD1 agrees at 9 bases. The ends lost 6 bases at V and 4 bases at J; junction bases unmatched: 13. The CDR3 runs 17 residues.

Many counts were recorded for this clonotype. This chain connects TRBV19 to TRBJ2-7; TRBD2 matches at 10 bases. The CDR3 runs 17 residues. The V gene end was trimmed by 2 bases and the J gene end by 0 bases; junction bases not matched to a gene: 7. CDR1 and CDR2 from the germline V gene are LNHDA and SQIVND (reference sequence). CDR3 bases: TGTGCCAGTAGTATATGGGGAACTAGCGGGGCCTCCTACGAGCAGTACTTC. Protein product: CASSIWGTSGASYEQYF. Looking up the rest from reference TRBV19 and TRBJ2-7 gives the full variable domain: DGGITQSPKYLFRKEGQNVTLSCEQNLNHDAMYWYRQDPGQGLRLIYYSQIVNDFQKGDIAEGYSVSREKKESFPLTVTSAQKNPTAFYLCASSIWGTSGASYEQYFGPGTRLTVT.

This clonotype was counted ten times or more. The J gene is TRBJ1-2, the V gene TRBV20-1; 8 nucleotides line up with TRBD1. Germline loops: CDR1 DFQATT, CDR2 SNEGSKA (reference sequence). The CDR3 extends over 13 amino acids. After removal of 0 bases from V and 12 bases from J, the junction contained 9 bases not matched to a gene. CDR3 in DNA: TGCAGTGCTAGAGATACCGGACAGGGAGTGCACACCTTC. Protein sequence: CSARDTGQGVHTF.

This clonotype was found many times. This rearrangement joins TRBV19 to TRBJ1-2; TRBD1 might be the D (5 bases). This CDR3 is 13 amino acids long. Germline CDR1 is LNHDA and CDR2 is SQIVND (reference sequence). V was clipped by 3 bases and J by 4 bases, with 9 bases between them. CDR3 residues: CASSIAGTYGYTF. The DNA for the CDR3 is TGTGCCAGTAGTATCGCAGGGACCTATGGCTACACCTTC.

This clonotype has a count of ten or more. The gene calls are TRBV20-1 and TRBJ2-7, with 9 bases identical to TRBD2. Trimming at V came to 2 bases and at J to 4 bases, leaving 6 bases not matched to a gene. This CDR3 region has 14 residues. Germline loops: CDR1 DFQATT, CDR2 SNEGSKA (reference sequence). The CDR3 spells CSARFSGGRYEQYF. In DNA, the CDR3 is TGCAGTGCTAGATTTAGCGGGGGCAGGTACGAGCAGTACTTC.

V and J are TRBV5-1 and TRBJ2-3, with D perhaps assigned TRBD1 or TRBD2 (5 bases each). The CDR3 is made up of 15 amino acids. The germline V gene has CDR1 SGHRS and CDR2 YFSETQ. Trimming stripped 0 bases from V and 4 bases from J, with 12 bases between. This CDR3 reads CASSLDGAASDTQYF. CDR3 bases: TGCGCCAGCAGCTTGGACGGGGCAGCGTCAGATACGCAGTATTTT.

Many counts were recorded for this clonotype. The rearrangement joins TRBV7-8 to TRBJ2-3, with TRBD1 as a possible D gene (7 bases). Trimming shortened V by 5 bases and J by 3 bases, and 21 bases separated the two germline ends. CDR1 is SGHVS, CDR2 FQNEAQ, per germline. The CDR3 runs to 17 residues. The CDR3 DNA sequence: TGTGCCAGCAGCCCGGGTGTGGCGACAGGGAGGACAGATACGCAGTATTTT. Translation: CASSPGVATGRTDTQYF. Full variable domain (rest looked up from reference TRBV7-8 and TRBJ2-3): GAGVSQSPRYKVAKRGQDVALRCDPISGHVSLFWYQQALGQGPEFLTYFQNEAQLDKSGLPSDRFFAERPEGSVSTLKIQRTQQEDSAVYLCASSPGVATGRTDTQYFGPGTRLTVL.

This clonotype was detected many times. This chain uses TRBV27 with TRBJ2-7; D unclear. This CDR3 has 13 amino acids. Germline CDR1 and CDR2: MNHEY and SMNVEV (reference sequence). V was clipped by 2 bases and J by 4 bases, with 9 bases between them. CDR3 sequence: CASSLAPGYEQYF. As DNA, the CDR3 is TGTGCCAGCAGTTTAGCCCCAGGATACGAGCAGTACTTC.

This rearrangement joins TRBV20-1 to TRBJ1-1; D remains unclear. Germline CDR1 reads DFQATT; CDR2 reads SNEGSKA (reference sequence). The germline V and J ends were trimmed by 6 bases and 1 base, with 9 bases remaining between them. The CDR3 covers 12 residues. The CDR3: CSARRENTEAFF. CDR3 DNA sequence: TGCAGTGCAAGACGGGAGAACACTGAAGCTTTCTTT.

This clonotype was counted between two and nine times. The chain carries TRBV11-2 and TRBJ1-1; D gene uncertain. CDR1 and CDR2 (germline): SGHAT, FQNNGV. V was cut by 5 bases and J by 4 bases, with 14 bases left in between. This CDR3 is 14 amino acids long. CDR3 loop: CASSPSRQSTEAFF. For the CDR3, the DNA is TGTGCCAGCAGCCCTTCGCGGCAGAGCACTGAAGCTTTCTTT.

This clonotype has more than one count but fewer than ten. J is TRBJ2-5 and V is TRBV7-3; either TRBD1 or TRBD2 may supply D (5 bases each). Trimming shortened V by 1 base and J by 4 bases, and 10 bases separated the two germline ends. The CDR3 contains 14 residues. Germline CDR1 and CDR2: SGHTA and FQGTGA. The CDR3 nucleotides are TGTGCCAGCAGCTTAAACGGGGCCCGAGAGACCCAGTACTTC. As protein: CASSLNGARETQYF. Together with reference TRBV7-3 and TRBJ2-5, the CDR3 gives the full variable domain: GAGVSQTPSNKVTEKGKYVELRCDPISGHTALYWYRQSLGQGPEFLIYFQGTGAADDSGLPNDRFFAVRPEGSVSTLKIQRTERGDSAVYLCASSLNGARETQYFGPGTRLLVL.

The V call is TRBV29-1, the J call TRBJ2-5; no definite D call. Germline values: CDR1 SQVTM, CDR2 ANQGSEA. V was clipped by 4 bases and J by 3 bases, with 12 bases between them. The CDR3 has 13 residues. The CDR3 coding sequence is TGCAGCGTTGCGCATACCCCAAAAGAGACCCAGTACTTC. It specifies CSVAHTPKETQYF. The full variable domain, rest sourced from reference TRBV29-1 and TRBJ2-5, is SAVISQKPSRDICQRGTSLTIQCQVDSQVTMMFWYRQQPGQSLTLIATANQGSEATYESGFVIDKFPISRPNLTFSTLTVSNMSPEDSSIYLCSVAHTPKETQYFGPGTRLLVL.

The sample holds many counts of this clonotype. The chain couples TRBV18 to TRBJ2-1; TRBD1 matches at 11 bases. Germline V gives CDR1 KGHSH, CDR2 LQKENI. The CDR3 consists of 16 residues. The V and J ends lost 6 bases and 3 bases, in that order; junction bases with no gene match: 7. DNA for the CDR3: TGTGCCAGCTCCCAAGCCGGGACAGGGGGCTACAATGAGCAGTTCTTC. It translates to CASSQAGTGGYNEQFF.

V and J are TRBV20-1 and TRBJ2-3; D may be TRBD1 (5 bases). CDR3 length equals 15 residues. V lost 5 bases and J lost 0, with 15 bases in between. In germline, CDR1 is DFQATT, CDR2 SNEGSKA (reference sequence). CDR3 in amino acids: CSAHTGGPSTDTQYF. DNA of the CDR3: TGCAGTGCTCACACAGGCGGACCGAGCACAGATACGCAGTATTTT.

For this clonotype: A much larger clone lies a single base off, so this may be a read error. The genes are TRBV12-3 or TRBV12-4 and TRBJ2-7, with a tentative D call TRBD1 (5 bases). Trimming stripped 9 bases from V and 0 bases from J, with 12 bases between. The CDR3 has 13 residues. The CDR3 DNA reads as TGTGCCAGAGCAAGGGGTTCCTCCTACGAGCAGTACTTC. It yields the protein CARARGSSYEQYF.